The 21 T cell receptor beta chains below all came from one sample that was sequenced in a study of shared clonotypes between healthy human individuals. Only CD45RO-negative cells positively selected for CCR7 counted as naive CD8 cells, so terminally differentiated effector memory CD45RA+ cells were excluded. TCRdb's copy holds only in-frame clones and misses some; the assay was immunoSEQ multiplex PCR. The table lists about 2.2 million clones, over 85% of them singletons. Sequenced input: naive CD8+ T cells from PBMCs. These receptors all come from a man aged 18-30 years in good health. Some clones in this sample may be carry-over from other donors' samples.

The gene calls are TRBV5-1 and TRBJ1-5; D not resolved. Germline V lookup: CDR1 SGHRS, CDR2 YFSETQ. Deletions cut 0 bases from V and 9 bases from J, with 10 bases between. There are 13 residues in the CDR3. The CDR3 DNA is TGCGCCAGCAGCTTGGCGGCCCCGCCGCCCCAGCATTTT. Protein product: CASSLAAPPPQHF.

The chain employs TRBV4-1 and TRBJ1-2, with 9 bases lining up with TRBD1. The CDR3 consists of 15 residues. CDR1 and CDR2 (germline): MGHRA, YSYEKL. J gave up 2 bases and V 3 bases, and 4 bases lay outside the gene matches. The CDR3 nucleotides are TGCGCCAGCAGCCAGCCGGGACAGGGAAACTATGGCTACACCTTC. Amino acid sequence: CASSQPGQGNYGYTF.

V gene TRBV7-9 combines with J gene TRBJ1-1; TRBD1 might be the D (5 bases). The V end lost 5 bases, the J end lost 6 bases, and 16 bases lay between the germline ends. Germline assignment: CDR1 SEHNR and CDR2 FQNEAQ (reference sequence). This CDR3 has 14 amino acids. The CDR3 loop reads CASSPAAGTAEAFF. Written as DNA, the CDR3 is TGTGCCAGCAGCCCGGCCGCCGGGACGGCTGAAGCTTTCTTT.

This chain joins TRBV4-3 and TRBJ1-2, with TRBD1 as a possible D gene (5 bases). From germline, CDR1 is LGHNA and CDR2 YSLEER. With 2 bases removed from V and 3 bases from J, the gap between germline ends came to 10 bases. CDR3 size: 14 residues. The CDR3 reads CASSQRAGYYGYTF. The CDR3 DNA follows: TGCGCCAGCAGCCAAAGGGCAGGGTACTATGGCTACACCTTC.

V is TRBV7-9 and J is TRBJ1-2, with 9 bases lining up with TRBD1. Germline CDR1 reads SEHNR; CDR2 reads FQNEAQ (reference sequence). This CDR3 has 16 amino acids. The junction had 9 bases not matched to a gene; V was cut back by 1 base and J by 6 bases. In DNA form, the CDR3 reads TGTGCCAGCAGCTTAGGGCTGGGACAGGGAATTGATGGCTACACCTTC. Translation gives CASSLGLGQGIDGYTF.

J is TRBJ2-3 and V is TRBV27; 8 bases agree with TRBD2. The CDR3 runs to 13 residues. The germline CDR1 and CDR2 sequences are MNHEY and SMNVEV (reference sequence). CDR3 bases: TGTGCATCGGCTAGCGGGTCTACAGATACGCAGTATTTT. Translating it yields CASASGSTDTQYF.

The chain links TRBV29-1 to TRBJ2-7; 12 bases are shared with TRBD1. This CDR3 contains 14 residues. Germline values: CDR1 SQVTM, CDR2 ANQGSEA. The V and J ends lost 1 base and 4 bases, in that order; junction bases with no gene match: 2. Here the CDR3 reads CSVEGDRGQYEQYF. CDR3 nucleotide sequence: TGCAGCGTTGAAGGGGACAGGGGGCAGTACGAGCAGTACTTC.

J is TRBJ2-6 and V is TRBV7-9, with a weak D call TRBD1 (6 bases). Germline V gene data show CDR1 as SEHNR and CDR2 as FQNEAQ (reference sequence). This CDR3 comprises 19 residues. V gave up 3 bases and J gave up 0 bases, with 18 bases separating them. CDR3 in amino acids: CASSFGWAGAHSGANVLTF. The CDR3 DNA follows: TGTGCCAGCAGCTTCGGTTGGGCAGGGGCTCACTCTGGGGCCAACGTCCTGACTTTC.

This sequence joins TRBV6-1 and TRBJ2-3, with no clear D. V was pared by 6 bases and J by 3 bases, with 10 bases between. Germline CDR1 reads MNHNS; CDR2 reads SASEGT. The CDR3 sequence is 13 residues long. The CDR3 loop reads CASSHYSTDTQYF. Written as DNA, the CDR3 is TGTGCCAGCAGCCACTACTCAACAGATACGCAGTATTTT.

This chain connects TRBV11-2 to TRBJ1-1; D is perhaps TRBD1 (5 bases). V was pared by 1 base and J by 1 base, with 13 bases between. Germline V CDR1 and CDR2: SGHAT, FQNNGV. The CDR3 runs to 16 residues. CDR3: CASSLVLVQGNTEAFF. In nucleotides, the CDR3 is TGTGCCAGCAGCTTAGTGTTAGTTCAGGGGAACACTGAAGCTTTCTTT.

V and J are TRBV15 and TRBJ1-5; D not certain. Trimming took off 6 bases at V and 7 bases at J, with 13 bases between the two ends. Germline CDR1 LNHNV, CDR2 YYDKDF (reference sequence). CDR3 length equals 13 residues. CDR3 coding DNA: TGTGCCACCAGTGGTCTGGGAGGGCAGCCCCAGCATTTT. It specifies CATSGLGGQPQHF.

The chain has TRBV29-1 and TRBJ2-3; 9 positions agree with TRBD1. This CDR3 contains 15 residues. Trimming removed 7 bases from V and 2 bases from J; junction bases left unmatched: 10. In germline, CDR1 is SQVTM, CDR2 ANQGSEA. The chain's CDR3 is CSARDRDLPTDTQYF. CDR3 coding DNA: TGCAGCGCACGGGACAGGGATCTTCCCACAGATACGCAGTATTTT.

A note on this clone: This sample includes further DNA sequences coding for the same CDR3. This chain connects TRBV28 to TRBJ1-5, with unresolved D. V shed 1 base and J shed 0 bases, with 7 bases lying between them. The germline V gene has CDR1 MDHEN and CDR2 SYDVKM. The CDR3 sequence is 15 residues long. CDR3 amino acids: CASSLLEYSNQPQHF. CDR3 nucleotides: TGTGCCAGCAGTTTATTGGAGTATAGCAATCAGCCCCAGCATTTT.

This CDR3 is CASSRRQFTDTQYF. CDR3 nucleotide sequence: TGTGCCAGCAGTCGACGACAGTTCACAGATACGCAGTATTTT. The rearrangement uses TRBV7-9 and TRBJ2-3, with D tentatively TRBD1 (5 bases). CDR3 length: 14 amino acids. V lost 6 bases, J lost 2 bases, and 12 bases lay in between. Germline loops: CDR1 SEHNR, CDR2 FQNEAQ (reference sequence).

The rearrangement joins TRBV28 to TRBJ1-6; the D gene is possibly TRBD1 (5 bases). CDR1 and CDR2 from the germline V gene are MDHEN and SYDVKM. This CDR3 is built from 15 residues. V was trimmed by 6 bases and J by 7 bases, leaving 16 bases between them. Here the CDR3 reads CASSPWGSSNSPLHF. The CDR3 bases are TGTGCCAGCAGCCCGTGGGGGAGCAGCAATTCACCCCTCCACTTT.

The chain uses TRBV5-1 and TRBJ2-7, with D perhaps matching TRBD1 (5 bases). Germline lookup yields CDR1 SGHRS and CDR2 YFSETQ. The V end lost 1 base, the J end lost 2 bases, and 13 bases lay between the germline ends. The CDR3 runs to 15 residues. CDR3 protein: CASSLLAGMTYEQYF. The CDR3 coding sequence is TGCGCCAGCAGCTTGCTGGCAGGGATGACCTACGAGCAGTACTTC.

This chain connects TRBV7-9 to TRBJ1-4; D perhaps matches TRBD1 (6 bases). Germline loops: CDR1 SEHNR, CDR2 FQNEAQ (reference sequence). The V and J ends lost 10 bases and 4 bases respectively, with 19 bases between them. This CDR3 is built from 15 residues. The CDR3 is CATSGGADDNEKLFF. DNA of the CDR3: TGTGCCACTTCCGGGGGGGCAGATGATAATGAAAAACTGTTTTTT.

This chain links TRBV7-9 with TRBJ1-3; D uncertain. In germline, CDR1 is SEHNR, CDR2 FQNEAQ (reference sequence). The V and J ends lost 5 bases and 0 bases respectively, with 11 bases between them. The CDR3 is 15 amino acids. The CDR3 loop reads CASSDRGSSGNTIYF. The CDR3 DNA is TGTGCCAGCAGCGACCGAGGTAGCTCTGGAAACACCATATATTTT.

The sample holds one count of this clone. The chain joins TRBV4-3 to TRBJ2-7, with 8 bases identical to TRBD2. Germline CDR1 LGHNA, CDR2 YSLEER. This CDR3 comprises 19 residues. V trimming: 4 bases; J trimming: 3 bases; junction bases outside the gene matches: 20. The CDR3 nucleotides are TGCGCCAGCAGCCCGGTGACTAGCGCCACCCCAGAAGGGTTCTACGAGCAGTACTTC. Translation gives CASSPVTSATPEGFYEQYF.

The chain is built from TRBV25-1 and TRBJ2-1; D is undetermined. This CDR3 region has 12 residues. The germline V and J ends were trimmed by 6 bases and 3 bases, with 6 bases remaining between them. Germline CDR1 and CDR2: MGHDK and SYGVNS. CDR3 protein: CASSGNYNEQFF. CDR3 coding DNA: TGTGCCAGCAGCGGTAACTACAATGAGCAGTTCTTC. The variable domain in full, completed from reference TRBV25-1 and TRBJ2-1, reads EADIYQTPRYLVIGTGKKITLECSQTMGHDKMYWYQQDPGMELHLIHYSYGVNSTEKGDLSSESTVSRIRTEHFPLTLESARPSHTSQYLCASSGNYNEQFFGPGTRLTVL.

This chain links TRBV5-8 with TRBJ2-1, with D possibly matching TRBD1 (8 bases). CDR1 and CDR2 from the germline V gene are SGHTS and YDEGEE. Trimming removed 7 bases from V and 10 bases from J, with 27 bases in between. The length of the CDR3 is 16 residues. CDR3 bases: TGTGCCAGCGGTCCCCTAGGTGGCGGGAGACAGGGGGAGCAGTTCTTC. Protein product: CASGPLGGGRQGEQFF.